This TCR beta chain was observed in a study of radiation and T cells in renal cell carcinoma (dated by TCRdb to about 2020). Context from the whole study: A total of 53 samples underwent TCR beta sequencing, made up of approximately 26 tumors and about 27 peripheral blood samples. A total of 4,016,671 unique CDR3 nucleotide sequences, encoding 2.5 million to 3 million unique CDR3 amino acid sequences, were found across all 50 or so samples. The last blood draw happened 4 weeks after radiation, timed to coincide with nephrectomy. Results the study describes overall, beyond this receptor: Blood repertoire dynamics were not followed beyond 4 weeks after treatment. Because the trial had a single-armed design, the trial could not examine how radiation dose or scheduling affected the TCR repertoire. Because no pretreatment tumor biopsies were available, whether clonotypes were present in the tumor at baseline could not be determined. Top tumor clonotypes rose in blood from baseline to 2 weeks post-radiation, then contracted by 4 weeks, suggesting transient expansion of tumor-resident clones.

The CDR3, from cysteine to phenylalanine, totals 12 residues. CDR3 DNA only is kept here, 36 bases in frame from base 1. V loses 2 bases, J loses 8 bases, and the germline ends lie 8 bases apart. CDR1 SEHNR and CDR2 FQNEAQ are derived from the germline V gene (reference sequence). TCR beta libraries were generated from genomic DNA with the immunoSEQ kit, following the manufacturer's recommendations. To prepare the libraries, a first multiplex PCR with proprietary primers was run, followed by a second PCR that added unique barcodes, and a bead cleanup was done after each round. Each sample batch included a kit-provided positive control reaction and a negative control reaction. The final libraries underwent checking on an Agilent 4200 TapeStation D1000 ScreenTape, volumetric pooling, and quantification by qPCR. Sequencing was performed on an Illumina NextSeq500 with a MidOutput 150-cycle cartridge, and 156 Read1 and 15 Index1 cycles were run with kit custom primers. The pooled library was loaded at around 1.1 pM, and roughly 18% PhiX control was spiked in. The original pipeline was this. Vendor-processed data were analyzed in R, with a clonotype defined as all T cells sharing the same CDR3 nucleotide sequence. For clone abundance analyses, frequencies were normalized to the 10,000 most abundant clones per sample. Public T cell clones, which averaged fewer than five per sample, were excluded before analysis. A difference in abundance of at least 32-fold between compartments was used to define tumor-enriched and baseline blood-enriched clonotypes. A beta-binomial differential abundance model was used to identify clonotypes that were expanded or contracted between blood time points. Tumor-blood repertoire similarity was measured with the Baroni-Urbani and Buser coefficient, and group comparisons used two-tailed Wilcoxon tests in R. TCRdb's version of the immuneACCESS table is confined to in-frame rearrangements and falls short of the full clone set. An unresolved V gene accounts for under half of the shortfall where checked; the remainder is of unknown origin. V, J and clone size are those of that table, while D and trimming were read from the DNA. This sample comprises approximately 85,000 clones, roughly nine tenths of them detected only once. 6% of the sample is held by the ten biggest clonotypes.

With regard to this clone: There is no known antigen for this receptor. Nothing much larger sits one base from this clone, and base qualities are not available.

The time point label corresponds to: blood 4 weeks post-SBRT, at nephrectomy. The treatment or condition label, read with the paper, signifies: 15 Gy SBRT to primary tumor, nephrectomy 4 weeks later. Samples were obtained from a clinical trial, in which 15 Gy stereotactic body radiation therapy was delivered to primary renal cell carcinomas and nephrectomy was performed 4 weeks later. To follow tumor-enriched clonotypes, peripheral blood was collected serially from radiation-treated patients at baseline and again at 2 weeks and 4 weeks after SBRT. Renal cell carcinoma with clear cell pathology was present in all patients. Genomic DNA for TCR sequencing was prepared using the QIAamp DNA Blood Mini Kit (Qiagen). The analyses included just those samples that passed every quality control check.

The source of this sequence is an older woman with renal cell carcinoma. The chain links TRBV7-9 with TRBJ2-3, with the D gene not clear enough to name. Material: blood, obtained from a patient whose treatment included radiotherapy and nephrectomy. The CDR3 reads CASSLIDRTQYF. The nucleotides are TGTGCCAGCAGCTTAATCGATCGTACGCAGTATTTT. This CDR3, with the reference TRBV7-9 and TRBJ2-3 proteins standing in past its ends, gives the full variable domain DTGVSQNPRHKITKRGQNVTFRCDPISEHNRLYWYRQTLGQGPEFLTYFQNEAQLEKSRLLSDRFSAERPKGSFSTLEIQRTEQGDSAMYLCASSLIDRTQYFGPGTRLTVL.